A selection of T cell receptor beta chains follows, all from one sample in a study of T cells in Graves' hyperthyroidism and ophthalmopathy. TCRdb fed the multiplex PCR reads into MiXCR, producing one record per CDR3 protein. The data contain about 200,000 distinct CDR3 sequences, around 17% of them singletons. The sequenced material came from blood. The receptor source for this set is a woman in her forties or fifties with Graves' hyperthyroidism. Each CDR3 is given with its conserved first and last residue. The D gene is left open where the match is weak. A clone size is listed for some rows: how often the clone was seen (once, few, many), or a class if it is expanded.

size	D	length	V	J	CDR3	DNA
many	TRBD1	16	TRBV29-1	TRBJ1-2	CSVDHRGDRAAYGYTF	TGCAGCGTTGATCATCGGGGCGACAGGGCAGCCTATGGCTACACCTTC
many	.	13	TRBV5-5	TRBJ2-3	CASRPEPGDTQYF	TGTGCCAGCAGGCCCGAACCAGGGGATACGCAGTATTTT
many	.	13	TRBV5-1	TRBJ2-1	CASSLPVYNEQFF	TGCGCCAGCAGCTTGCCCGTTTACAATGAGCAGTTCTTC
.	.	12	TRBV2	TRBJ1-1	CASSENALGAFF	TGTGCCAGCAGTGAAAATGCACTGGGAGCTTTCTTT
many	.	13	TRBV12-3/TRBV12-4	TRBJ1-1	CASSWLGETEAFF	TGTGCCAGCAGTTGGTTAGGGGAAACTGAAGCTTTCTTT
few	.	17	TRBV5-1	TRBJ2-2	CASSLGGVTANTGELFF	TGCGCCAGCAGCTTGGGTGGGGTGACAGCGAACACCGGGGAGCTGTTTTTT
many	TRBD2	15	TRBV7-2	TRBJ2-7	CASSLVAGVPYEQYF	TGTGCCAGCAGCTTGGTAGCGGGAGTTCCCTACGAGCAGTACTTC
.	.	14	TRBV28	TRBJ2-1	CASSLGADRWEQFF	TGTGCCAGCAGCCTGGGGGCCGACAGGTGGGAGCAGTTCTTC
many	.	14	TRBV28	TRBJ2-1	CASRPLISYNEQFF	TGTGCCAGCAGACCTCTCATATCCTACAATGAGCAGTTCTTC
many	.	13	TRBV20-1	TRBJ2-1	CSARDSADHEQFF	TGCAGTGCTAGAGATAGCGCGGATCATGAGCAGTTCTTC
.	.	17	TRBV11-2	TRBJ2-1	CASSLNWGPPSYNEQFF	TGTGCCAGCAGCTTAAATTGGGGGCCCCCCTCCTACAATGAGCAGTTCTTC
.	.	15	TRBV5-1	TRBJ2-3	CASSLYDRSTDTQYF	TGCGCCAGCAGCTTGTATGACCGATCGACAGATACGCAGTATTTT
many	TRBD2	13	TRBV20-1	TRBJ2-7	CSASYSGAYEQYF	TGCAGTGCTAGTTACAGCGGGGCCTACGAGCAGTACTTC
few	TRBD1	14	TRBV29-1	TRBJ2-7	CSVVLGTGAYEQYF	TGCAGCGTTGTCCTAGGGACAGGGGCCTACGAGCAGTACTTC
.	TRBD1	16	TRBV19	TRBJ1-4	CASSTMKGQVNEKLFF	TGTGCCAGTAGTACCATGAAGGGACAGGTTAATGAAAAACTGTTTTTT
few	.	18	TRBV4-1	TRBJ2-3	CASSHQTWGSPSTDTQYF	TGCGCCAGCAGCCATCAAACTTGGGGGTCTCCTAGCACAGATACGCAGTATTTT
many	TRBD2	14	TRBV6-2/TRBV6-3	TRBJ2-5	CASSYGGSSGTQYF	TGTGCCAGCAGTTACGGCGGGAGTTCGGGGACCCAGTACTTC
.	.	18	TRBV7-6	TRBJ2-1	CASSLVSSGPISYNEQFF	TGTGCCAGCAGCTTAGTATCGTCGGGTCCTATTTCCTACAATGAGCAGTTCTTC
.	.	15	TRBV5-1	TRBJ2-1	CASLSLRGQRSEQFF	TGCGCCAGCCTATCTTTAAGGGGCCAGCGCAGTGAGCAGTTCTTC
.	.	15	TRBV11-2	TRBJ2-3	CASSSSRSSTDTQYF	TGTGCCAGCAGCTCCTCACGATCTAGCACAGATACGCAGTATTTT
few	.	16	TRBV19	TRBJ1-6	CASSDATSSYNSPLHF	TGTGCCAGTAGCGATGCTACAAGCTCCTATAATTCACCCCTCCACTTT
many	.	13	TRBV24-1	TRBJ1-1	CATSGLQNTEAFF	TGTGCCACCAGTGGTTTACAGAACACTGAAGCTTTCTTT
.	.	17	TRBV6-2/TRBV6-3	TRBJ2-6	CASSYFNGGLGANVLTF	TGTGCCAGCAGTTACTTCAACGGGGGTCTTGGGGCCAACGTCCTGACTTTC
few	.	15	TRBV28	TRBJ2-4	CASSSVVIAKNIQYF	TGTGCCAGCAGTTCTGTAGTTATAGCCAAAAACATTCAGTACTTC
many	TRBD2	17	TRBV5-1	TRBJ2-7	CASSPRASGGGSYEQYF	TGCGCCAGCAGCCCGAGGGCTAGCGGGGGGGGTTCCTACGAGCAGTACTTC
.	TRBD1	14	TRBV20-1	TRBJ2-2	CSASAGGYTGELFF	TGCAGTGCTAGTGCAGGGGGCTACACCGGGGAGCTGTTTTTT
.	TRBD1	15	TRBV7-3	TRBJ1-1	CASSRQGRMNTEAFF	TGTGCCAGCAGCCGACAGGGGAGGATGAACACTGAAGCTTTCTTT
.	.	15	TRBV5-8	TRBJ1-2	CASSPPGQSNYGYTF	TGTGCCAGCAGCCCCCCTGGACAATCTAACTATGGCTACACCTTC
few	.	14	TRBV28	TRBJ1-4	CASSLRGVIEKLFF	TGTGCCAGCAGTTTAAGGGGTGTTATTGAAAAACTGTTTTTT
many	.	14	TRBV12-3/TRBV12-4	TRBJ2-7	CASSPTNQGYEQYF	TGTGCCAGCAGTCCCACAAACCAAGGCTACGAGCAGTACTTC
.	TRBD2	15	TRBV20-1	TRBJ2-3	CSASPTSGGTDTQYF	TGCAGTGCTAGTCCGACTAGCGGAGGCACAGATACGCAGTATTTT
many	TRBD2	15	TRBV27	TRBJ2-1	CASSSLAARRAEQFF	TGTGCCAGCAGTTCACTAGCGGCTCGAAGAGCTGAGCAGTTCTTC
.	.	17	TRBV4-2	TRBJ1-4	CASSLAGAGPNNEKLFF	TGTGCCAGCAGCCTCGCGGGCGCGGGGCCAAACAATGAAAAACTGTTTTTT
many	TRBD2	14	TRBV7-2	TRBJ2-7	CASSRGTSGYEQYF	TGTGCCAGCAGCCGTGGGACTAGCGGTTACGAGCAGTACTTC
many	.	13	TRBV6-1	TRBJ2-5	CASSSGAQETQYF	TGTGCCAGCAGTTCCGGGGCCCAAGAGACCCAGTACTTC
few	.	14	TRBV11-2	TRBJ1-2	CASSLGHTNYGYTF	TGTGCCAGCAGCTTGGGACACACAAACTATGGCTACACCTTC
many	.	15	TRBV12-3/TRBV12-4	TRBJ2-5	CASSSDHRDQETQYF	TGTGCCAGCAGTAGCGACCACCGGGACCAAGAGACCCAGTACTTC
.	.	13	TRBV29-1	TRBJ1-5	CSVGQEAGQPQHF	TGCAGCGTTGGACAGGAGGCGGGTCAGCCCCAGCATTTT
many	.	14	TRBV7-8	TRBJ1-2	CASSLPGGYYGYTF	TGTGCCAGCAGCCTCCCCGGCGGCTACTATGGCTACACCTTC
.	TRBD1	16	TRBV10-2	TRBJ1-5	CASSARTGDSNQPQHF	TGCGCCAGCAGTGCTAGGACAGGGGATAGCAATCAGCCCCAGCATTTT
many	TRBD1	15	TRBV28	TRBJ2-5	CASTRGRNFQETQYF	TGTGCCTCTACAAGGGGGCGGAATTTCCAAGAGACCCAGTACTTC
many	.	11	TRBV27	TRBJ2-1	CASPSYNEQFF	TGTGCCAGTCCCTCCTACAATGAGCAGTTCTTC
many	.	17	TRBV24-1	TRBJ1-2	CATSDSGIRGQADGYTF	TGTGCCACCAGTGATTCAGGGATACGCGGACAAGCTGATGGCTACACCTTC
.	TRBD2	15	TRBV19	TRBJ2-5	CASSPTSGHQETQYF	TGTGCCAGTAGCCCGACTAGCGGACACCAAGAGACCCAGTACTTC
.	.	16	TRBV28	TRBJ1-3	CASSITPLGVGNTIYF	TGTGCCAGCAGTATAACTCCCCTGGGGGTTGGAAACACCATATATTTT